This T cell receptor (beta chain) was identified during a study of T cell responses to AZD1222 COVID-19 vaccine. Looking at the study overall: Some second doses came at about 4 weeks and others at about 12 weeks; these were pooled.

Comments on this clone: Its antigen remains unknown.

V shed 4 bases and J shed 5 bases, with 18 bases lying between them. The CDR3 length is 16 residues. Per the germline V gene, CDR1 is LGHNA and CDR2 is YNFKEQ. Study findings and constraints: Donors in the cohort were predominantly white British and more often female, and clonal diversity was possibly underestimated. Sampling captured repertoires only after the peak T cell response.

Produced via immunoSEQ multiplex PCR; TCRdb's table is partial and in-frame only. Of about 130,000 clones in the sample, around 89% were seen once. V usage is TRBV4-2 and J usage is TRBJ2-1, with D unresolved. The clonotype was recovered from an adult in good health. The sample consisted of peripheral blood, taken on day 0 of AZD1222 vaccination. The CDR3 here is CASSRAQRLGDNEQFF. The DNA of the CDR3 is TGTGCCAGCAGCCGTGCTCAGCGCTTGGGTGACAATGAGCAGTTCTTC.